This entry lists 18 T cell receptor beta chains sequenced from one sample in a study of T cells in Graves' hyperthyroidism and ophthalmopathy. Amplified TCR beta CDR3 regions derived from RNA transcripts. During a first-round RT-PCR of the TCR CDR3, the HTBI primer set was used. TCRdb re-called the multiplex PCR reads through MiXCR, storing one row per CDR3 protein. The table shows over 650,000 distinct CDR3 sequences, with approximately 16% occurring only once. Sequencing was done on a sample of blood. These receptors all come from a man between 18 and 35 years old with Graves' hyperthyroidism.

This clonotype was found many times. The chain carries TRBV3-1 and TRBJ2-7; D may be TRBD1 (6 bases). Between the trimmed V and J ends, which lost 5 bases and 5 bases, there was a span of 10 bases. The CDR3 is 12 amino acids. The germline gives CDR1 LGHDT, CDR2 YNNKEL (reference sequence). CDR3 sequence: CASSADRDEQYF. CDR3 DNA: TGTGCCAGCAGCGCGGACAGAGACGAGCAGTACTTC.

In its sample, this clonotype was seen a few times. The J gene is TRBJ2-1, the V gene TRBV5-1; TRBD2 agrees at 12 bases. J gave up 9 bases and V 3 bases, and 7 bases lay outside the gene matches. The CDR3 consists of 15 residues. CDR1 is SGHRS and CDR2 is YFSETQ in the germline V gene. CDR3 protein: CASSSLAGGPVEQFF. CDR3 nucleotide sequence: TGCGCCAGCAGCTCTCTAGCGGGAGGGCCGGTTGAGCAGTTCTTC.

There are many counts of this clonotype. V usage is TRBV30 and J usage is TRBJ1-4, with 11 bases aligning to TRBD1. There are 17 residues in the CDR3. The V gene end was trimmed by 0 bases and the J gene end by 0 bases; junction bases not matched to a gene: 3. Germline V gene lookup returns CDR1 GTSNPN and CDR2 SVGIG (reference sequence). CDR3 in amino acids: CAWSVTGQGATNEKLFF. Written as DNA, the CDR3 is TGTGCCTGGAGTGTAACGGGACAGGGGGCAACTAATGAAAAACTGTTTTTT. Filled out from reference TRBV30 and TRBJ1-4, the complete variable domain reads SQTIHQWPATLVQPVGSPLSLECTVEGTSNPNLYWYRQAAGRGLQLLFYSVGIGQISSEVPQNLSASRPQDRQFILSSKKLLLSDSGFYLCAWSVTGQGATNEKLFFGSGTQLSVL.

There are many counts of this clonotype. The V call is TRBV27, the J call TRBJ2-7, with D unresolved. The CDR3 spans 14 residues. CDR1 is MNHEY and CDR2 is SMNVEV in the germline V gene (reference sequence). V was trimmed by 3 bases and J by 0 bases, leaving 9 bases between them. CDR3 coding DNA: TGTGCCAGCAGTTTCGCGCGGACCTCCTACGAGCAGTACTTC. It translates to CASSFARTSYEQYF.

This sequence joins TRBV20-1 and TRBJ2-5; TRBD2 matches at 10 bases. The ends lost 5 bases at V and 1 base at J; junction bases unmatched: 7. The CDR3 runs 15 residues. Germline V gene data show CDR1 as DFQATT and CDR2 as SNEGSKA (reference sequence). CDR3 coding DNA: TGCAGTGCTTTAACTAGCGGGGATCCCCAAGAGACCCAGTACTTC. Protein product: CSALTSGDPQETQYF.

This clonotype was counted only a few times. This chain connects TRBV7-8 to TRBJ2-7; 9 bases map to TRBD1. The germline gives CDR1 SGHVS, CDR2 FQNEAQ. The ends lost 1 base at V and 0 bases at J; junction bases unmatched: 1. The CDR3 contains 15 residues. The CDR3 protein is CASSLDRGPSYEQYF. DNA of the CDR3: TGTGCCAGCAGCTTAGACAGGGGGCCCTCCTACGAGCAGTACTTC.

J is TRBJ2-1 and V is TRBV11-2; TRBD2 might be the D (5 bases). The CDR3 covers 16 residues. V dropped 5 bases and J dropped 4 bases, with 18 bases sitting between them. Germline CDR1 reads SGHAT; CDR2 reads FQNNGV. In DNA form, the CDR3 reads TGTGCCAGCAGCCCGTACCGGGGTTACCGTTACAATGAGCAGTTCTTC. Residues: CASSPYRGYRYNEQFF.

This chain joins TRBV19 and TRBJ1-2; D perhaps matches TRBD1 (5 bases). Per germline, CDR1 LNHDA and CDR2 SQIVND (reference sequence). Trimming removed 9 bases from V and 0 bases from J, with 11 bases in between. This CDR3 contains 13 residues. The CDR3 DNA is TGTGCCAGCAGGACACCTTCTAACTATGGCTACACCTTC. Its translation: CASRTPSNYGYTF.

This clonotype was observed a few times. This chain connects TRBV25-1 to TRBJ2-7; D unclear. The V end was cut by 5 bases, the J end by 0 bases, with 11 bases between. The CDR3 sequence is 14 residues long. Germline V lookup: CDR1 MGHDK, CDR2 SYGVNS. As DNA, the CDR3 is TGTGCCAGCAGTAACCCAGGTTTCTCCTACGAGCAGTACTTC. Translation: CASSNPGFSYEQYF.

This clonotype was counted many times. This chain links TRBV18 with TRBJ2-1; tentative D call: TRBD1 (5 bases). This CDR3 contains 15 residues. Trimming removed 6 bases from V and 7 bases from J, with 19 bases in between. Germline V gene data show CDR1 as KGHSH and CDR2 as LQKENI. CDR3 nucleotides: TGTGCCAGCTCCCCCCTCCAAGGGGTGGGGAATGAGCAGTTCTTC. Protein product: CASSPLQGVGNEQFF.

This chain uses TRBV4-1 with TRBJ1-1; D unclear. The germline V gene has CDR1 MGHRA and CDR2 YSYEKL. Trimming took off 0 bases at V and 6 bases at J, with 17 bases between the two ends. This CDR3 is built from 16 residues. Here the CDR3 reads CASSQDRTRRRPEAFF. The DNA for the CDR3 is TGCGCCAGCAGCCAAGATAGGACGAGGAGGCGCCCTGAAGCTTTCTTT.

CDR3 DNA: TGTGCCAGCAGCACAGTAGCCGAGCAGTACTTC. Residues: CASSTVAEQYF. The genes are TRBV5-5 and TRBJ2-7; no definite D call. There are 11 residues in the CDR3. Germline loops: CDR1 SGHKS, CDR2 YYEKEE (reference sequence). Trimming stripped 4 bases from V and 6 bases from J, with 8 bases between.

V and J are TRBV7-2 and TRBJ2-5, with D unresolved. This CDR3 region has 14 residues. Trimming removed 1 base at V and 9 bases at J, with 15 bases between. Germline V gene data show CDR1 as SGHTA and CDR2 as FQGNSA. The CDR3 DNA follows: TGTGCCAGCAGCTTAGGTGGCAGCCCTACGGCCCAGTACTTC. Its protein is CASSLGGSPTAQYF.

The rearrangement joins TRBV29-1 to TRBJ2-1, with 7 nucleotides matching TRBD2. This CDR3 region has 14 residues. J gave up 10 bases and V 4 bases, and 13 bases lay outside the gene matches. Germline CDR1 SQVTM, CDR2 ANQGSEA. CDR3 loop: CSVVGLAVGGEQFF. CDR3 DNA sequence: TGCAGCGTTGTAGGCCTAGCGGTGGGGGGGGAGCAGTTCTTC.

The V gene is TRBV20-1, the J gene TRBJ1-1; maybe TRBD1 (6 bases). Germline assignment: CDR1 DFQATT and CDR2 SNEGSKA (reference sequence). CDR3 length: 15 residues. Trimming took off 6 bases at V and 1 base at J, with 18 bases between the two ends. CDR3 bases: TGCAGTGCCCGAAAACCGGGACACCAGAACACTGAAGCTTTCTTT. This gives the protein CSARKPGHQNTEAFF.

In this sample, this clonotype turned up many times. V usage is TRBV6-2 or TRBV6-3 and J usage is TRBJ2-7, with D possibly being TRBD1 (5 bases). The germline gives CDR1 MNHEY, CDR2 SVGEGT. This CDR3 contains 15 residues. V lost 6 bases to trimming and J lost 2 bases, with 17 bases between them. The CDR3 reads CASSPSLQGAYEQYF. In DNA form, the CDR3 reads TGTGCCAGCAGCCCTTCCCTGCAGGGCGCCTACGAGCAGTACTTC.

The table lists this clonotype with a few counts. V is TRBV30 and J is TRBJ1-5; perhaps TRBD1 as D (5 bases). The CDR3 loop spans 17 amino acids. Germline CDR1 GTSNPN, CDR2 SVGIG (reference sequence). The V gene lost 2 bases and the J gene lost 6 bases, with 23 bases spanning the gap. The CDR3 sequence: CAWSKPGTEGRGQPQHF. The CDR3 bases are TGTGCCTGGAGTAAGCCCGGGACTGAAGGTAGGGGTCAGCCCCAGCATTTT. Based on the CDR3 plus reference TRBV30 and TRBJ1-5, the full variable domain is SQTIHQWPATLVQPVGSPLSLECTVEGTSNPNLYWYRQAAGRGLQLLFYSVGIGQISSEVPQNLSASRPQDRQFILSSKKLLLSDSGFYLCAWSKPGTEGRGQPQHFGDGTRLSIL.

The chain couples TRBV28 to TRBJ2-2; 10 bases are a match to TRBD2. The CDR3 extends over 17 amino acids. The trim removed 2 bases at V and 2 bases at J, leaving 5 bases unmatched. The germline V gene encodes CDR1 MDHEN and CDR2 SYDVKM. This chain's CDR3 is CASSLVSGRANTGELFF. CDR3 DNA sequence: TGTGCCAGCAGTTTAGTAAGCGGGAGGGCCAACACCGGGGAGCTGTTTTTT. Full variable domain (remainder filled in from reference TRBV28 and TRBJ2-2): DVKVTQSSRYLVKRTGEKVFLECVQDMDHENMFWYRQDPGLGLRLIYFSYDVKMKEKGDIPEGYSVSREKKERFSLILESASTNQTSMYLCASSLVSGRANTGELFFGEGSRLTVL.